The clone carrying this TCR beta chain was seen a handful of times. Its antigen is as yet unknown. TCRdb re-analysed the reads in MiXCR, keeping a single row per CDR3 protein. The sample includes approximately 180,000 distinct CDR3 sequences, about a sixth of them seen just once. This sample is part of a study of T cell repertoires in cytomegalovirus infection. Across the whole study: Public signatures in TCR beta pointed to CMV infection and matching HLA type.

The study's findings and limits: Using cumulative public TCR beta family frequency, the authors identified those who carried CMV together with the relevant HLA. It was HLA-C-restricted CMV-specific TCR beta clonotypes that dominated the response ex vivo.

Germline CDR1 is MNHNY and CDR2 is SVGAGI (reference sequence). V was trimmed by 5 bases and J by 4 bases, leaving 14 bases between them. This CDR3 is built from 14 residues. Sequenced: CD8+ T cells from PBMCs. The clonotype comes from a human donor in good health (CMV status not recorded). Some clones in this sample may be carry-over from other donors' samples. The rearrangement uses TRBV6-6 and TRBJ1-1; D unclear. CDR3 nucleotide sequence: TGTGCCAGCAGTCTCCCTGTTTTAGGCACTGAAGCTTTCTTT. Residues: CASSLPVLGTEAFF.